This T cell receptor beta chain stems from a study of blood T cell repertoires in COVID-19. As for the study in general: PBMCs, B-cell-depleted T cells, or T cells provided the cDNA or gDNA that made up the material.

This clone was seen only once. The J segment lost 6 bases and the V segment lost 4 bases, leaving 10 bases of the junction unmatched. The CDR3 runs to 16 residues. Germline values: CDR1 MNHEY, CDR2 SVGAGI. The assay was immunoSEQ multiplex PCR, and TCRdb's table has in-frame clones only and misses some. This sample has just over 300,000 clones; 70% to 90% occur once, and the top ten carry around 4.6%. The study recruited people aged about 18 to 90 years across about two dozen US areas. The gene calls are TRBV6-5 and TRBJ2-2; TRBD2 matches 8 bases. Sequenced material: PBMCs or T cells enriched from blood (not recorded which). The clonotype was recovered from a man aged 25 to 40 who had recovered from COVID-19. The CDR3 nucleotides read TGTGCCAGCAGTTTCGGATCCGGGACTAGTTCCGGGGAGCTGTTTTTT. Protein sequence: CASSFGSGTSSGELFF.